Sequencing of this T cell receptor (beta chain) was carried out in a study of shared clonotypes between healthy human individuals. CDR1 and CDR2 (germline): KGHSH, LQKENI. The CDR3 is made up of 14 amino acids. The V segment lost 3 bases and the J segment 2 bases; nucleotides outside the gene matches: 3. Each replicate PCR on the sorted subsets used approximately 180 ng DNA (approximately 33,000 T cell genomes). Assay used: immunoSEQ multiplex PCR; TCRdb lists only in-frame clones, some missing. This table holds about 2,500,000 clones, roughly nine tenths found once. Notes on this clone: This CDR3 is also generated by other DNA sequences in the sample.

The V and J genes are TRBV18 and TRBJ2-5, with 7 bases fitting TRBD2. This TCR was sampled from a man aged 18 to 30 in good health. Material: naive CD4+ T cells sorted from blood. As to subset: CD45RA+ positively selected. This CDR3 reads CASSPGTTQETQYF. The CDR3 nucleotides read TGTGCCAGCTCACCCGGGACTACACAAGAGACCCAGTACTTC.